Listed below are T cell receptor beta chains from one sample, sequenced in a study of CD4 T cells in relation to SARS-CoV-2 and coronaviruses. Generated by immunoSEQ multiplex PCR, the TCRdb table keeps only in-frame clones and is missing some. The data hold about 41,000 clones, with about 80% observed a single time. Their antigens are not known. The sequencing input was naive CD4+ T cells from PBMCs, cultured in vitro. The receptors were sampled from an adult with COVID-19. Both conserved end residues are part of each CDR3. Fields, in order: clone size, V gene, D gene, J gene, CDR3 DNA, CDR3 protein. The D gene is left open where the match is weak. Expanded clones are given a class, and other clones once, few, many or no size at all.

clone_size: -
v_call: TRBV20-1
d_call: -
j_call: TRBJ2-7
cdr3_nt: TGCAGTGCTAGTACGACGAGCGGCTACGAGCAGTACTTC
cdr3_aa: CSASTTSGYEQYF

clone_size: -
v_call: TRBV30
d_call: TRBD1
j_call: TRBJ1-4
cdr3_nt: TGTGCCTGGGGGACAGGGGCGGGTGAAAAACTGTTTTTT
cdr3_aa: CAWGTGAGEKLFF

clone_size: -
v_call: TRBV3-1/TRBV3-2
d_call: -
j_call: TRBJ2-2
cdr3_nt: TGTGCCAGCAGCCAAGAGCCGGGGGCGCAATCCGGGGAGCTGTTTTTT
cdr3_aa: CASSQEPGAQSGELFF

clone_size: few
v_call: TRBV19
d_call: -
j_call: TRBJ2-5
cdr3_nt: TGTGCCAGTAGTACCTCTCCAACAGGGAGTCTTGAGACCCAGTACTTC
cdr3_aa: CASSTSPTGSLETQYF

clone_size: -
v_call: TRBV11-1
d_call: -
j_call: TRBJ2-1
cdr3_nt: TGTGCCAGCAGCTTAGCTGGGGGGACTCTCTATGAGCAGTTCTTC
cdr3_aa: CASSLAGGTLYEQFF

clone_size: once
v_call: TRBV4-1
d_call: -
j_call: TRBJ2-1
cdr3_nt: TGCGCCAGCAGCCAGATATCAAGCTACAATGAGCAGTTCTTC
cdr3_aa: CASSQISSYNEQFF

clone_size: -
v_call: TRBV5-5
d_call: -
j_call: TRBJ2-3
cdr3_nt: TGTGCCAGCAGCTTGCTGGTGATTATGAGCACAGATACGCAGTATTTT
cdr3_aa: CASSLLVIMSTDTQYF

clone_size: -
v_call: TRBV7-2
d_call: -
j_call: TRBJ1-2
cdr3_nt: TGTGCCAGCAGCTATATACCCCTTGGCTACACCTTC
cdr3_aa: CASSYIPLGYTF

clone_size: -
v_call: TRBV25-1
d_call: -
j_call: TRBJ2-3
cdr3_nt: TGTGCCAGCAGCTCTGAGAGGGCCACAGATACGCAGTATTTT
cdr3_aa: CASSSERATDTQYF

clone_size: -
v_call: TRBV7-9
d_call: -
j_call: TRBJ1-2
cdr3_nt: TGTGCCAGCAGCTTAGGAGTTTTGGAGGGTGGCTACACCTTC
cdr3_aa: CASSLGVLEGGYTF

clone_size: few
v_call: TRBV30
d_call: -
j_call: TRBJ1-4
cdr3_nt: TGTGCCTCCACGATGGGGGCGATTAATGAAAAACTGTTTTTT
cdr3_aa: CASTMGAINEKLFF

clone_size: -
v_call: TRBV5-4
d_call: -
j_call: TRBJ2-7
cdr3_nt: TGTGCCAGCAGCTCAAGGGGACGGGCCTACGAGCAGTACTTC
cdr3_aa: CASSSRGRAYEQYF

clone_size: -
v_call: TRBV4-1
d_call: -
j_call: TRBJ1-2
cdr3_nt: TGCGCCAGCAGCCAACCTACCGACAGCGCCTATGGCTACACCTTC
cdr3_aa: CASSQPTDSAYGYTF

clone_size: -
v_call: TRBV11-2
d_call: -
j_call: TRBJ2-2
cdr3_nt: TGTGCCAGCAGCTTAGGAATTGGCAGGGGAACCGGGGAGCTGTTTTTT
cdr3_aa: CASSLGIGRGTGELFF

clone_size: -
v_call: TRBV6-6
d_call: -
j_call: TRBJ1-2
cdr3_nt: TGTGCCAGCAGCGACGGGGGGAAATCTAACTATGGCTACACCTTC
cdr3_aa: CASSDGGKSNYGYTF

clone_size: -
v_call: TRBV2
d_call: -
j_call: TRBJ2-2
cdr3_nt: TGTGCCAGCGGAACCCGCGGGACAAACACCGGGGAGCTGTTTTTT
cdr3_aa: CASGTRGTNTGELFF

clone_size: -
v_call: TRBV6-5
d_call: -
j_call: TRBJ2-1
cdr3_nt: TGTGCCAGCGCAACCGGGGAGGAAGCCTACAATGAGCAGTTCTTC
cdr3_aa: CASATGEEAYNEQFF

clone_size: once
v_call: TRBV5-4
d_call: -
j_call: TRBJ2-2
cdr3_nt: TGTGCCAGCAGCCGGCAGACCAACACCGGGGAGCTGTTTTTT
cdr3_aa: CASSRQTNTGELFF

clone_size: few
v_call: TRBV7-6
d_call: TRBD2
j_call: TRBJ2-2
cdr3_nt: TGTGCCAGCAGCGACACTAGCGCCGGGGAGCTGTTTTTT
cdr3_aa: CASSDTSAGELFF

clone_size: -
v_call: TRBV19
d_call: TRBD2
j_call: TRBJ2-5
cdr3_nt: TGTGCCAGTAGTAGAAGACTAGCGTACCAAGAGACCCAGTACTTC
cdr3_aa: CASSRRLAYQETQYF

clone_size: -
v_call: TRBV4-1
d_call: -
j_call: TRBJ2-5
cdr3_nt: TGCGCCAGCAGCCAACTCGGACTCCAAGGGGAGACCCAGTACTTC
cdr3_aa: CASSQLGLQGETQYF

clone_size: -
v_call: TRBV29-1
d_call: TRBD1
j_call: TRBJ2-7
cdr3_nt: TGCAGCGGTCGGGACAGCACCTACGAGCAGTACTTC
cdr3_aa: CSGRDSTYEQYF